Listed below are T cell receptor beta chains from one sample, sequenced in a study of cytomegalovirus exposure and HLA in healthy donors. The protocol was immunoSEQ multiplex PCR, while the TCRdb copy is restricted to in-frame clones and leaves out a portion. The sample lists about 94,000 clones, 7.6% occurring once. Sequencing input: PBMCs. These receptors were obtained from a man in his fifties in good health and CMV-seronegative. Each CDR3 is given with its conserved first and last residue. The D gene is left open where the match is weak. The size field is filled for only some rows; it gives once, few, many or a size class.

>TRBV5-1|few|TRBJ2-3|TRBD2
CASSSSSGSGDTQYF
TGCGCCAGCAGCTCGTCTAGCGGGAGTGGAGATACGCAGTATTTT
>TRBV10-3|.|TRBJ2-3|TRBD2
CAISESTSGGIRDTQYF
TGTGCCATCAGTGAGTCGACTAGCGGGGGGATTCGGGATACGCAGTATTTT
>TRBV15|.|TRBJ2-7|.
CATSRDITSDEQYF
TGTGCCACCAGCAGAGATATAACGAGTGACGAGCAGTACTTC
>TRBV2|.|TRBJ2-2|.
CASSEGGIRAGELFF
TGTGCCAGCAGTGAGGGCGGGATTCGCGCCGGGGAGCTGTTTTTT
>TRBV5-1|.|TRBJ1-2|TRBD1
CATSDSPDRVWTNYGYTF
TGCGCCACCAGCGATTCCCCGGACAGGGTGTGGACTAACTATGGCTACACCTTC
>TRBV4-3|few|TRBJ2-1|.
CASSQDLGSSSGNEQFF
TGCGCCAGCAGCCAAGATCTGGGTAGCTCCTCCGGCAATGAGCAGTTCTTC
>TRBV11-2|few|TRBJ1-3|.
CASRQRSSGNTIYF
TGTGCCAGCAGACAACGATCCTCTGGAAACACCATATATTTT
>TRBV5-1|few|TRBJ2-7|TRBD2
CASSLVGGGREQYF
TGCGCCAGCAGCTTGGTCGGGGGGGGGCGCGAGCAGTACTTC
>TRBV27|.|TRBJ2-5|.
CASRYSGRHTQETQYF
TGTGCCAGCAGATACAGCGGACGACATACCCAAGAGACCCAGTACTTC
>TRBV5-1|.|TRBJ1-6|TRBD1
CASRRSGGLSPLHF
TGCGCCAGCAGGAGGTCAGGGGGCCTCTCACCCCTCCACTTT
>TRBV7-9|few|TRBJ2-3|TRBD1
CASSLQGQGADTQYF
TGTGCCAGCAGCTTACAGGGACAGGGGGCCGATACGCAGTATTTT